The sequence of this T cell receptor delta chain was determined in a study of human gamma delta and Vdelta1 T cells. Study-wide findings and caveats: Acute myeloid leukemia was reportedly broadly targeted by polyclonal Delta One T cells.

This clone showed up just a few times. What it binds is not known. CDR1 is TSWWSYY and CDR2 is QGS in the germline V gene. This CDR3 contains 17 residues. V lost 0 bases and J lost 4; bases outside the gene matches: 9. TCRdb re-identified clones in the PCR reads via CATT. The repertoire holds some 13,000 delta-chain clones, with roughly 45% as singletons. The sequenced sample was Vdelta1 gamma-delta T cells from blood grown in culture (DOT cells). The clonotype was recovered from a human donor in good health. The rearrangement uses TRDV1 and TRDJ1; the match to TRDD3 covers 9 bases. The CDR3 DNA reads TGTGCTCTTGGGGAACTCTCCAGGAGGGGGATACACGATAAACTCATCTTT. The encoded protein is CALGELSRRGIHDKLIF.